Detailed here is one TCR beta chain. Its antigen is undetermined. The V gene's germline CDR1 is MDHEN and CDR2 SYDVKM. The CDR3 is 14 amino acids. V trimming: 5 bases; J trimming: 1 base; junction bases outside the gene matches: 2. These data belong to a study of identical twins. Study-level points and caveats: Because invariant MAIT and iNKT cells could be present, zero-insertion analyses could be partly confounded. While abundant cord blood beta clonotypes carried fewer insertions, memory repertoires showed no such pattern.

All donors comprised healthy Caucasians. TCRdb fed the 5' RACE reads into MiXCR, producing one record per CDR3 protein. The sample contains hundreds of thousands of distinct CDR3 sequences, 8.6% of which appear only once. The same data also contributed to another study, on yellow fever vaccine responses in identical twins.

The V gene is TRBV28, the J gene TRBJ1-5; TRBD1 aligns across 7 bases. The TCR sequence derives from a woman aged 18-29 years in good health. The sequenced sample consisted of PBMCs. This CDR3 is CASSETGSNQPQHF. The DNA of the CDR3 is TGTGCCAGCAGTGAGACAGGGAGCAATCAGCCCCAGCATTTT.